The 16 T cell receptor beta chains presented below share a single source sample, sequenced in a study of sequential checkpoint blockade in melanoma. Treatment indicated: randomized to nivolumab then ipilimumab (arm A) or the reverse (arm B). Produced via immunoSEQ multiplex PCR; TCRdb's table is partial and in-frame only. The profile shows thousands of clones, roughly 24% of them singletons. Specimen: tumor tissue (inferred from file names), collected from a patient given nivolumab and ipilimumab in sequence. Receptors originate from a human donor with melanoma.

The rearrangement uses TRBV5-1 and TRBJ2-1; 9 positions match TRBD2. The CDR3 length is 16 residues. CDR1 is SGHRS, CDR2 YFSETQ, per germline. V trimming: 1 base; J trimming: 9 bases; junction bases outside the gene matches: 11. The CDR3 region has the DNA TGCGCCAGCAGCTTGAATTCCGAGCGGGAGGTAATTGAGCAGTTCTTC. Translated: CASSLNSEREVIEQFF.

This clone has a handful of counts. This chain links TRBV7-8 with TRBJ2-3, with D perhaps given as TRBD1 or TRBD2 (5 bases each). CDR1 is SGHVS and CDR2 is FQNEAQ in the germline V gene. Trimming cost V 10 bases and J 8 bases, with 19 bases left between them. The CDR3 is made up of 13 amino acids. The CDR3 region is CATLGQKGSTQYF. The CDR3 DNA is TGTGCCACTCTTGGGCAGAAGGGGAGTACGCAGTATTTT. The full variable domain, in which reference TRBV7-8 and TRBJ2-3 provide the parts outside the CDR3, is GAGVSQSPRYKVAKRGQDVALRCDPISGHVSLFWYQQALGQGPEFLTYFQNEAQLDKSGLPSDRFFAERPEGSVSTLKIQRTQQEDSAVYLCATLGQKGSTQYFGPGTRLTVL.

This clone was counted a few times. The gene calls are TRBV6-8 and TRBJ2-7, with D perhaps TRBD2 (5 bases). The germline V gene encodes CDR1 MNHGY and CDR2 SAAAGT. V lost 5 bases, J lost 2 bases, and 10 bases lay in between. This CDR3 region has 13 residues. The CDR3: CASSRAAPYEQYF. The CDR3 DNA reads TGTGCCAGCAGTAGAGCGGCTCCCTACGAGCAGTACTTC.

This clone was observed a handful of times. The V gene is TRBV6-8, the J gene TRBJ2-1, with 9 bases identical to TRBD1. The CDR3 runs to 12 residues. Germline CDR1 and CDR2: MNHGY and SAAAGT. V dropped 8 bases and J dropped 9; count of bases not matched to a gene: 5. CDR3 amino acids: CASGTGLGEQFF. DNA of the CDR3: TGTGCCAGCGGGACAGGGCTAGGTGAGCAGTTCTTC.

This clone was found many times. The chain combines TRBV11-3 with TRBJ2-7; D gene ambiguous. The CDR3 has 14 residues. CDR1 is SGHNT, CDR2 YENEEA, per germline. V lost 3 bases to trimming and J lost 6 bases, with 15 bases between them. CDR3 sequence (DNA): TGTGCCAGCAGCTTGTTGCTGGATAAGCTCGAGCAGTACTTC. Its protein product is CASSLLLDKLEQYF.

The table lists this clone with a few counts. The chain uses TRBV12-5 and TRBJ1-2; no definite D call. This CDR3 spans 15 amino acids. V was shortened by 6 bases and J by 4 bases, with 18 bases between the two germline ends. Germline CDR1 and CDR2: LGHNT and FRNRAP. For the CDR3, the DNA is TGTGCTAGTGGCCTTGGCCTCGGGAGTACCTATGGCTACACCTTC. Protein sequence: CASGLGLGSTYGYTF.

In DNA, the CDR3 is TGTGCCATCAGCGACAGGGAGGGAGATACGCAGTATTTT. Translation gives CAISDREGDTQYF. J is TRBJ2-3 and V is TRBV6-8; the D gene could be TRBD1 or TRBD2 (7 bases each). CDR3 size: 13 residues. Germline CDR1 and CDR2: MNHGY and SAAAGT. Trimming pared 10 bases from V and 5 bases from J, leaving 16 bases between.

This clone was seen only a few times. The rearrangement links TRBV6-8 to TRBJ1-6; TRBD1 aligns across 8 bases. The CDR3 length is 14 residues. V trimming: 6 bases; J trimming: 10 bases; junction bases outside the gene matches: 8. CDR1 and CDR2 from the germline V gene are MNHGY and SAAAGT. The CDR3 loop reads CASSRDRGESPLHF. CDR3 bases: TGTGCCAGCAGCCGCGACAGGGGTGAATCACCCCTCCACTTT.

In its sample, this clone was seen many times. The CDR3 sequence is CASSQGGRAAGGQNTQYF. As DNA, the CDR3 is TGCGCCAGCAGCCAAGGGGGCCGGGCAGCGGGGGGGCAAAATACGCAGTATTTT. J is TRBJ2-3 and V is TRBV5-1, with 10 bases matching TRBD2. V shed 4 bases, J shed 7 bases, and the junction held 18 bases outside the gene matches. This CDR3 comprises 18 residues. Germline CDR1 reads SGHRS; CDR2 reads YFSETQ.

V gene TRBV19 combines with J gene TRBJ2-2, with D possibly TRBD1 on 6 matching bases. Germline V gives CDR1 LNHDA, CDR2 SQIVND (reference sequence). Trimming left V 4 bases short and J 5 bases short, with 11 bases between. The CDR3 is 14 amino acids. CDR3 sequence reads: CASSSSGATGELFF. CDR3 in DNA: TGTGCCAGTAGTAGTTCAGGGGCTACCGGGGAGCTGTTTTTT.

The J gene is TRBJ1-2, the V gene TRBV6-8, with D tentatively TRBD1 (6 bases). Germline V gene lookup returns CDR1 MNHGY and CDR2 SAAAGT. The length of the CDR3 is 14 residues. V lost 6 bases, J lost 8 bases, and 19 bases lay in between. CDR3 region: CASSPMGGGGGYTF. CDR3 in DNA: TGTGCCAGCAGCCCCATGGGCGGGGGCGGGGGCTACACCTTC.

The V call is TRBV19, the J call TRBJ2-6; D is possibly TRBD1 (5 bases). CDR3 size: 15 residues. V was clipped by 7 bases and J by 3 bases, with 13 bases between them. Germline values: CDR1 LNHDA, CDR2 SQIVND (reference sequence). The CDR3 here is CASTRDRDGANVLTF. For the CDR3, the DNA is TGTGCCAGTACCAGGGATAGGGATGGGGCCAACGTCCTGACTTTC.

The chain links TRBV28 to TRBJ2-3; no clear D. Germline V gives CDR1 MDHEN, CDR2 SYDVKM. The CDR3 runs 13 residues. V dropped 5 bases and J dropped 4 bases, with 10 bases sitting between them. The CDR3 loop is CASSPRVSDTQYF. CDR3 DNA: TGTGCCAGCAGTCCTCGGGTGTCAGATACGCAGTATTTT.

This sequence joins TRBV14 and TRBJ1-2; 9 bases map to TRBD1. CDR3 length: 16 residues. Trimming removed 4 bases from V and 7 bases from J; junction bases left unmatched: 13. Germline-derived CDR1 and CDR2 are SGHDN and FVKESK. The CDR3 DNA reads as TGTGCCAGCAGCCCGCGTCCCGGGACAGGGACGGGTGGCTACACCTTC. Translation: CASSPRPGTGTGGYTF.

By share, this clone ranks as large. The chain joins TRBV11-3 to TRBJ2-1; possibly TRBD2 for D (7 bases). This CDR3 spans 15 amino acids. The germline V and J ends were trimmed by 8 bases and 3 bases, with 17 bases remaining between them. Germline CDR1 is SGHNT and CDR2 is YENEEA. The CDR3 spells CASGGAGSRYNEQFF. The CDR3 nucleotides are TGTGCCAGCGGGGGGGCGGGAAGTCGCTACAATGAGCAGTTCTTC.

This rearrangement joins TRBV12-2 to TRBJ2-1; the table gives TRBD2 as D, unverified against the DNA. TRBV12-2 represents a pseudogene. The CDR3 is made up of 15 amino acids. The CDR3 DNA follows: TGTGCCATCAATAGCCAGCGGGAGATTAACAATGAGCAGTTCTTC. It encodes CAINSQREINNEQFF.